This T cell receptor (beta chain) is from a study of cytomegalovirus exposure and HLA in healthy donors. The primer mix had 60 Vbeta and 13 Jbeta primers. Method: immunoSEQ multiplex PCR; TCRdb's copy keeps in-frame clones and lacks some. The table records over 150,000 clones, roughly 73% of them present only once. The length of the CDR3 is 15 residues. Germline V CDR1 and CDR2: SGHNT, YYREEE (reference sequence). J lost 4 bases, V lost 4 bases, and 10 bases had no gene match. With respect to this clone: What it binds is not known.

Study-level findings and limits: By HLA locus, TCR association rates varied in a later analysis, with DRB1 showing the most and HLA-C the fewest. In all likelihood, a cluster of highly shared sequence variants was a sequencing artifact. The records held CMV serostatus as the only immune exposure information.

V is TRBV5-4 and J is TRBJ1-1; 7 bases map to TRBD1. This clonotype originated in a male donor in good health and CMV-seronegative. Sequences were obtained from PBMCs. In DNA form, the CDR3 reads TGTGCCAGCAGCCCTAAAGGGGGCGCAGGCACTGAAGCTTTCTTT. It specifies CASSPKGGAGTEAFF.